A single sample gave rise to the 13 T cell receptor beta chains below, sequenced in a study of somatic mutations in cytotoxic T cells in rheumatoid arthritis (dated by TCRdb to the late 2010s). Library creation used the immunoSEQ multiplex PCR assay. TCRdb holds this immuneACCESS table with in-frame rearrangements only. Some clones are missing; in checked studies, unresolved V genes explain under half, and the rest has no known cause. Recorded for this sample are approximately 11,000 clones; roughly 74% of them occurred a single time. The ten largest clones represent 11% of the sample. Sequencing used CD8+ T cells sorted from blood. These receptors came from a woman aged 40-49 years in good health.

The CDR3 DNA is TGTGCCAGCAGCCAAGCGGGGCCAGGCGGGGGCTACGAGCAGTACGTC. As protein: CASSQAGPGGGYEQYV. The chain recombines TRBV7-2 with TRBJ2-7, with 7 bases lining up with TRBD2. V trimming: 5 bases; J trimming: 3 bases; junction bases outside the gene matches: 13. CDR1 SGHTA and CDR2 FQGNSA come from the germline V gene. This CDR3 region has 16 residues.

The chain employs TRBV5-1 and TRBJ2-1, with 11 bases identical to TRBD2. The CDR3 has 17 amino acids. Losses at the gene ends were 2 bases for V and 3 bases for J; bases not matched to a gene: 7. The germline V gene encodes CDR1 SGHRS and CDR2 YFSETQ. CDR3: CASSFTSGRTSYNEQFF. The CDR3 coding sequence is TGCGCCAGCAGCTTTACTAGCGGGAGAACTAGCTACAATGAGCAGTTCTTC.

J is TRBJ1-1 and V is TRBV27; weak D call: TRBD1 (6 bases). The CDR3 is made up of 12 amino acids. V was cut by 5 bases and J by 5 bases, with 9 bases left in between. Germline loops: CDR1 MNHEY, CDR2 SMNVEV (reference sequence). The CDR3 DNA reads as TGTGCCAGCAGTGTACAGGGTACTGAAGCTTTCTTT. Encoded protein: CASSVQGTEAFF.

Within the sample, this clone is medium-sized (0.01 to 0.1%). The chain links TRBV11-2 to TRBJ2-4, with D unresolved. The CDR3 extends over 15 amino acids. Germline V gene data show CDR1 as SGHAT and CDR2 as FQNNGV. The V gene lost 2 bases and the J gene lost 4 bases, with 12 bases spanning the gap. CDR3 DNA sequence: TGTGCCAGCAGCTTATCCCGTCGTTCAAAAAACATTCAGTACTTC. Protein product: CASSLSRRSKNIQYF.

By share, this clone counts as medium-sized. The chain has TRBV7-2 and TRBJ2-1; 12 positions match TRBD2. The trim removed 7 bases at V and 8 bases at J, leaving 9 bases unmatched. CDR3 size: 15 residues. Per germline, CDR1 SGHTA and CDR2 FQGNSA. CDR3 in amino acids: CASTATSGRWDEQFF. CDR3 bases: TGTGCCAGCACCGCGACTAGCGGGAGATGGGATGAGCAGTTCTTC.

This clone has more than one count but fewer than ten. The CDR3 DNA sequence: TGTGCCAGCAGCCCAGAGGGGGGACAGGGCTTGATTGACACTGAAGCTTTCTTT. Translated, it gives CASSPEGGQGLIDTEAFF. The rearrangement joins TRBV7-8 to TRBJ1-1, with TRBD1 matching over 9 bases. From germline, CDR1 is SGHVS and CDR2 FQNEAQ. The J segment lost 3 bases and the V segment lost 5 bases, leaving 16 bases of the junction unmatched. CDR3 length: 18 amino acids.

The chain joins TRBV7-9 to TRBJ2-1, with 7 positions matching TRBD1. This CDR3 region has 14 residues. Germline-derived CDR1 and CDR2 are SEHNR and FQNEAQ (reference sequence). Germline trimming cut 5 bases from V and 6 bases from J; bases unmatched to any gene: 7. Here the CDR3 DNA reads TGTGCCAGCAGCGCGTGGACAGGTTCCAATGAGCAGTTCTTC. Translated: CASSAWTGSNEQFF. The full variable domain, with the rest looked up from reference TRBV7-9 and TRBJ2-1, is DTGVSQNPRHKITKRGQNVTFRCDPISEHNRLYWYRQTLGQGPEFLTYFQNEAQLEKSRLLSDRFSAERPKGSFSTLEIQRTEQGDSAMYLCASSAWTGSNEQFFGPGTRLTVL.

The chain uses TRBV25-1 and TRBJ2-7; 10 nucleotides agree with TRBD2. Germline CDR1 and CDR2: MGHDK and SYGVNS. The CDR3 extends over 15 amino acids. V shed 4 bases and J 7 bases; nucleotides not matched to a gene: 10. CDR3 sequence reads: CASSALLAGAGEQYF. The CDR3 DNA reads TGTGCCAGCAGTGCTCTTCTAGCGGGAGCTGGTGAGCAGTACTTC.

This rearrangement joins TRBV6-1 to TRBJ1-4; TRBD1 matches at 11 bases. J gave up 7 bases and V 1 base, and 5 bases lay outside the gene matches. The CDR3 is 16 residues long. The V gene's germline CDR1 is MNHNS and CDR2 SASEGT. The DNA for the CDR3 is TGTGCCAGCAGTGAAGGGGCCGGGACAGGGGGTGAAAAACTGTTTTTT. Translated, it gives CASSEGAGTGGEKLFF.

The genes are TRBV9 and TRBJ2-7; 7 nucleotides agree with TRBD2. Unmatched junction bases numbered 3, after V lost 0 bases and J lost 0 bases. The CDR3 extends over 15 amino acids. CDR1 and CDR2 (germline): SGDLS, YYNGEE. The CDR3 is CASSVAAGASYEQYF. CDR3 DNA sequence: TGTGCCAGCAGCGTAGCGGCGGGAGCCTCCTACGAGCAGTACTTC. Full variable domain (outside the CDR3, taken from reference TRBV9 and TRBJ2-7): DSGVTQTPKHLITATGQRVTLRCSPRSGDLSVYWYQQSLDQGLQFLIQYYNGEERAKGNILERFSAQQFPDLHSELNLSSLELGDSALYFCASSVAAGASYEQYFGPGTRLTVT.

This chain connects TRBV9 to TRBJ2-5; the D gene is possibly TRBD2 (5 bases). Germline V lookup: CDR1 SGDLS, CDR2 YYNGEE. V dropped 0 bases and J dropped 0 bases, with 9 bases sitting between them. The CDR3 loop spans 15 amino acids. The CDR3 reads CASSVDGLYQETQYF. The CDR3 nucleotides read TGTGCCAGCAGCGTAGACGGACTCTACCAAGAGACCCAGTACTTC.

This clone was seen a handful of times. The rearrangement uses TRBV18 and TRBJ1-1; 7 bases are a match to TRBD1. The CDR3 totals 15 residues. Germline trimming cut 3 bases from V and 5 bases from J; bases unmatched to any gene: 9. The germline gives CDR1 KGHSH, CDR2 LQKENI. CDR3 residues: CASSPVAGGSTEAFF. CDR3 DNA: TGTGCCAGCTCACCGGTGGCAGGGGGTAGTACTGAAGCTTTCTTT.

V and J are TRBV5-4 and TRBJ1-1; D is unclear. This CDR3 spans 14 amino acids. Germline values: CDR1 SGHNT, CDR2 YYREEE (reference sequence). V shed 0 bases and J shed 0 bases, with 6 bases lying between them. The DNA of the CDR3 is TGTGCCAGCAGCTTGGAAGATATGAACACTGAAGCTTTCTTT. Its translation: CASSLEDMNTEAFF.